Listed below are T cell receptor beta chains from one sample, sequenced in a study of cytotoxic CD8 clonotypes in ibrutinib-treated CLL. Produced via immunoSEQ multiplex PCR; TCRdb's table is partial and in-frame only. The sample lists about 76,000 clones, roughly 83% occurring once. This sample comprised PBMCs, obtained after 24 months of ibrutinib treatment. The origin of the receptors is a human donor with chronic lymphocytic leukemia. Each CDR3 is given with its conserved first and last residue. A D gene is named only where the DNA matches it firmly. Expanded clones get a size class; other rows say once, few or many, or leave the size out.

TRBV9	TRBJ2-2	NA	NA	TGTGCCAGCAGCGCACTAGGGACTGGGGAGCTGTTTTTT	CASSALGTGELFF
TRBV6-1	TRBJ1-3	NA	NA	TGTGCCAGCAGTGCCAGTATAAACAGGGCGGCTGGAAACACCATATATTTT	CASSASINRAAGNTIYF
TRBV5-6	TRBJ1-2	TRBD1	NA	TGTGCCAGCAGCTTGGTCGGTGAGGGACAGGGGGCGCGGGGCTACACCTTC	CASSLVGEGQGARGYTF
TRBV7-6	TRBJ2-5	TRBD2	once	TGTGCCAGCACCGTGACTAGCGGGAGCCTAGAGACCCAGTACTTC	CASTVTSGSLETQYF
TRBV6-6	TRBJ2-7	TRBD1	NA	TGTGCCAGCAGGGGAGCAGGGGGCTCCTACGAGCAGTACTTC	CASRGAGGSYEQYF
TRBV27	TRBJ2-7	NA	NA	TGTGCCAGCAGTTTAGGGGGTTCTGGCGAGCAGTACTTC	CASSLGGSGEQYF
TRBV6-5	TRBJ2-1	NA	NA	TGTGCCAGCACCCTCGGTGTGGGCTTCGAGCAGTTCTTC	CASTLGVGFEQFF
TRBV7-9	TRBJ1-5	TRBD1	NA	TGTGCCAGCAGCTTTGGGGGCGGGACAGGGTTACAGCCCCAGCATTTT	CASSFGGGTGLQPQHF
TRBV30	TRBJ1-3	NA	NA	TGTGCCTGGAGTGTTACCGGGACCTTAACCCACTCTGGAAACACCATATATTTT	CAWSVTGTLTHSGNTIYF
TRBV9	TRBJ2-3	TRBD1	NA	TGTGCCAGCAGCGTGGGACAGGCGGATACGCAGTATTTT	CASSVGQADTQYF
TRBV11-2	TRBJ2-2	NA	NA	TGTGCCAGCACCCTTTCCAGCCCCCGCGGGGAGCTGTTTTTT	CASTLSSPRGELFF
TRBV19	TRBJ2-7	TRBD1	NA	TGTGCCAGTAGTCAATCGACAGGGGGCTATGAGCAGTACTTC	CASSQSTGGYEQYF
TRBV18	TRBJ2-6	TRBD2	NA	TGTGCCAGCTCACCGAGACTAGCGGGAGGACTCTCTGGGGCCAACGTCCTGACTTTC	CASSPRLAGGLSGANVLTF
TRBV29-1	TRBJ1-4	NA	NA	TGCAGCGTAGGGAGGGTTGGAGAAAAACTGTTTTTT	CSVGRVGEKLFF
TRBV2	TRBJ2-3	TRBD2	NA	TGTGCCAGCAGGCGGGAGGCTAGCACAGATACGCAGTATTTT	CASRREASTDTQYF
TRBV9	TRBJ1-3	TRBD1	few	TGTGCCAGCAGCGGCGGACAGGACAGCTCTGGAAACACCATATATTTT	CASSGGQDSSGNTIYF
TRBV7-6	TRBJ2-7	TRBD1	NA	TGTGCCAGCAGCTTAGTAGGGGGCTTGGGCGAGCAGTACTTC	CASSLVGGLGEQYF
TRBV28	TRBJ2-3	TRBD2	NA	TGTGCCAGCAGTTTTTCTTTAGCGGGGAGAGATACAACCCCAGATACGCAGTATTTT	CASSFSLAGRDTTPDTQYF
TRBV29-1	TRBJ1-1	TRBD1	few	TGCAGCGTTGTGAGGGACAGGACTAAGAACACTGAAGCTTTCTTT	CSVVRDRTKNTEAFF
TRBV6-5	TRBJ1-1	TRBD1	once	TGTGCCAGCAGTTCCACAGGGGGCCTGAACACTGAAGCTTTCTTT	CASSSTGGLNTEAFF
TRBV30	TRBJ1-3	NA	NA	TGTGCCTGGAGCCCGGGACGGAAAAACACCATATATTTT	CAWSPGRKNTIYF
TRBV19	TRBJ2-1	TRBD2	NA	TGTGCCAGTGGGACTAGCGTGAGCTCCTACAATGAGCAGTTCTTC	CASGTSVSSYNEQFF
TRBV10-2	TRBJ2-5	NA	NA	TGCGCCAGCAGTGAGTCACCCTTCTTAGGGGGCCAAGAGACCCAGTACTTC	CASSESPFLGGQETQYF
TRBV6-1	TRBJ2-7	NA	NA	TGTGCCAGCAGTCGGCCGGGCCTGCTTTCCTACGAGCAGTACTTC	CASSRPGLLSYEQYF
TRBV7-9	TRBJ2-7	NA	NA	TGTGCCAGCCGACCAAACGGACCCCCAACGGGGGAGCAGTACTTC	CASRPNGPPTGEQYF
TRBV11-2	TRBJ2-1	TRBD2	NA	TGTGCCAGCAGCTTATGGGGGGGTGAGCAGTTCTTC	CASSLWGGEQFF